This section outlines one TCR beta chain sequence together with its context. Germline lookup yields CDR1 SEHNR and CDR2 FQNEAQ (reference sequence). The V and J ends lost 5 bases and 6 bases respectively, with 7 bases between them. The CDR3 has 12 residues. The source of the sample is a study of blood T cell repertoires in COVID-19. About the research overall: There were acute and convalescent COVID-19 samples, and they came from the United States, Italy and Spain. Sample material is recorded as cDNA or gDNA derived from T cells, B-cell-depleted T cells, or PBMCs.

In the original processing: Amplification of reference gene primers provided the estimated nucleated cell counts. Produced via immunoSEQ multiplex PCR; TCRdb's table is partial and in-frame only. That table supplies the V and J calls and clone size; D and trimming were determined from the DNA. The sample lists about 76,000 clones; more than 80% were seen once. Source material: peripheral blood. The rearrangement uses TRBV7-9 and TRBJ2-2; D not certain. This TCR was sampled from a woman aged 60 to 75 with acute or convalescent COVID-19. The CDR3 region has the DNA TGTGCCAGCAGCCGCAGGTCCGGGGAGCTGTTTTTT. Its translation: CASSRRSGELFF.